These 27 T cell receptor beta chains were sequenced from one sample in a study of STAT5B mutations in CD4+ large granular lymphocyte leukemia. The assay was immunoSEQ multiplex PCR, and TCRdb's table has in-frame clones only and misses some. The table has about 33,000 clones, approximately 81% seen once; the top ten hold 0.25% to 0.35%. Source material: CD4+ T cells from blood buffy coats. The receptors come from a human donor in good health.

The chain's CDR3 is CASSLQGAFDSPLHF. CDR3 nucleotide sequence: TGTGCCAGCAGCCTACAGGGGGCATTCGATTCACCCCTCCACTTT. V usage is TRBV9 and J usage is TRBJ1-6, with TRBD1 identical over 9 bases. This CDR3 is built from 15 residues. Trimming took 4 bases from V and 8 from J; bases not matched to a gene: 7. The germline V gene encodes CDR1 SGDLS and CDR2 YYNGEE.

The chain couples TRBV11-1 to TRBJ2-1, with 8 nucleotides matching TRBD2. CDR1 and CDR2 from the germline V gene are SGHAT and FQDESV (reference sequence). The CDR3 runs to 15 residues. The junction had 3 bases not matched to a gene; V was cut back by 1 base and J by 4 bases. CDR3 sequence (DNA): TGTGCCAGCAGCTTAGTGGGCGGGAGGTACAATGAGCAGTTCTTC. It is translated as CASSLVGGRYNEQFF.

Here the CDR3 DNA reads TGTGCCAGCAGTTACTCGGGCCCAGAGGAGGGTTTTGGCTACACCTTC. It codes for CASSYSGPEEGFGYTF. This rearrangement joins TRBV6-6 to TRBJ1-2; the D is unclear. Trimming left V 0 bases short and J 7 bases short, with 18 bases between. CDR1 is MNHNY, CDR2 SVGAGI, per germline (reference sequence). This CDR3 has 16 residues.

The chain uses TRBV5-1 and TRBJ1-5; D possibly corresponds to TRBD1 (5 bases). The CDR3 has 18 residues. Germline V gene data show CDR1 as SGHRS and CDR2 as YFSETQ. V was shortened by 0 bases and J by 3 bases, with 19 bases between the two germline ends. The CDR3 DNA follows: TGCGCCAGCAGCTTGGAAAAAGGGCAGGGTTATGACAATCAGCCCCAGCATTTT. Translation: CASSLEKGQGYDNQPQHF.

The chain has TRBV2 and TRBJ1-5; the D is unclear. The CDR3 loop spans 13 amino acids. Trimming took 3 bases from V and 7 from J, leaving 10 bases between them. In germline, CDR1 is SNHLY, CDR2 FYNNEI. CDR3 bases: TGTGCCAGCAGTGATAATTGGGAGCAGCCCCAGCATTTT. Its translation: CASSDNWEQPQHF.

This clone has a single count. The CDR3 bases are TGTGCCAGCAGCTCGAACCGGGACTATGGCTACACCTTC. It is translated as CASSSNRDYGYTF. The genes are TRBV11-3 and TRBJ1-2; no clear D gene. Germline CDR1 is SGHNT and CDR2 is YENEEA. This CDR3 is built from 13 residues. The ends were cut back, 4 bases at V and 3 bases at J, with 9 bases in the middle.

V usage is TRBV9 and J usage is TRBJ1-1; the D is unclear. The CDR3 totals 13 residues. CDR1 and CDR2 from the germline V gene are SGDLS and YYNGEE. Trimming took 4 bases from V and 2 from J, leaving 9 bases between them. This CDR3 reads CASSIQRNTEAFF. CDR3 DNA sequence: TGTGCCAGCAGCATACAGAGAAACACTGAAGCTTTCTTT.

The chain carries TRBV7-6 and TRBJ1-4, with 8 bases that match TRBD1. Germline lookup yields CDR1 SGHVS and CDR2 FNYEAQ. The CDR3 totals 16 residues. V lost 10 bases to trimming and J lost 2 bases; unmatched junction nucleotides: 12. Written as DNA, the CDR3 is TGTGCCACCTCCCGGACAGGGATTCGCACTAATGAAAAACTGTTTTTT. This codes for CATSRTGIRTNEKLFF.

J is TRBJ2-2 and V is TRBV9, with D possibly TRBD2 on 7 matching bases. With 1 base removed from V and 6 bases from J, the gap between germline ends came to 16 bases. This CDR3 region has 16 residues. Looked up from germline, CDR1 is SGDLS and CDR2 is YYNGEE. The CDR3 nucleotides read TGTGCCAGCAGCGTAACGACCGGAGGGGGGGCCGGGGAGCTGTTTTTT. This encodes CASSVTTGGGAGELFF.

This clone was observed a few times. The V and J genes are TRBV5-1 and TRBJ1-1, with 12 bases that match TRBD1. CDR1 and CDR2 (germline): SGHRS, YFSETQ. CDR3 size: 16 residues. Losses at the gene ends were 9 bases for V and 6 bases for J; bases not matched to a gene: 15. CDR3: CATSTQGTGGLAEAFF. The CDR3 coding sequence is TGCGCCACCTCGACCCAAGGGACAGGGGGCCTCGCTGAAGCTTTCTTT. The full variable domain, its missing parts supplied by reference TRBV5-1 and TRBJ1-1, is KAGVTQTPRYLIKTRGQQVTLSCSPISGHRSVSWYQQTPGQGLQFLFEYFSETQRNKGNFPGRFSGRQFSNSRSEMNVSTLELGDSALYLCATSTQGTGGLAEAFFGQGTRLTVV.

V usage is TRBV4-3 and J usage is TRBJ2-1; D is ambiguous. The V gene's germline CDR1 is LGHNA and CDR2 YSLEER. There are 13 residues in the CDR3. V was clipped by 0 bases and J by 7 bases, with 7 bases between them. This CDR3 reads CASSQDSSNEQFF. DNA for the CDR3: TGCGCCAGCAGCCAAGATAGCTCGAATGAGCAGTTCTTC.

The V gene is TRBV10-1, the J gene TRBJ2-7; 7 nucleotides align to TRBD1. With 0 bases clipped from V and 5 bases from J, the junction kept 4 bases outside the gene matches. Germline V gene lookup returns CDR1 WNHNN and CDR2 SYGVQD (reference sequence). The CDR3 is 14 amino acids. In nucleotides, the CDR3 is TGCGCCAGCAGTGAGTCGACAGGGCGGCACGAGCAGTACTTC. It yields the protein CASSESTGRHEQYF.

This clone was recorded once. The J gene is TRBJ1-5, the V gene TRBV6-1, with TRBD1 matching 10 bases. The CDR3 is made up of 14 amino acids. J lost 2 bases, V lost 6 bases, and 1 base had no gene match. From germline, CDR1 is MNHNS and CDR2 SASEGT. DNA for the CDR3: TGTGCCAGCAGGGGGACAGGGGGCAATCAGCCCCAGCATTTT. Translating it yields CASRGTGGNQPQHF.

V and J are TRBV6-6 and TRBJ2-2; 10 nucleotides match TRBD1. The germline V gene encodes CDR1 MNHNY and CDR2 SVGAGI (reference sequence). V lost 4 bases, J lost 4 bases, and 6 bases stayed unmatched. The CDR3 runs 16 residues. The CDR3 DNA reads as TGTGCCAGCAGTTCTACGAGGACAGGGGGCACCGGGGAGCTGTTTTTT. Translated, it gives CASSSTRTGGTGELFF.

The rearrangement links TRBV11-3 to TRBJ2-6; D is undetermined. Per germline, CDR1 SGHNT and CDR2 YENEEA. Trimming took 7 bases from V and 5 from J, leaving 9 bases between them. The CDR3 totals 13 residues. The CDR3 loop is CASTTARANVLTF. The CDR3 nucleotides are TGTGCCAGCACCACGGCGCGGGCCAACGTCCTGACTTTC.

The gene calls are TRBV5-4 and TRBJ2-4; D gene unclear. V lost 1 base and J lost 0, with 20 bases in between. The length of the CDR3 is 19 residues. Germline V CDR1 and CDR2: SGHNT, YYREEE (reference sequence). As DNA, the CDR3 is TGTGCCAGCAGCTTGCTCACTTTACAACCGGGCCTAGCCAAAAACATTCAGTACTTC. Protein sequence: CASSLLTLQPGLAKNIQYF.

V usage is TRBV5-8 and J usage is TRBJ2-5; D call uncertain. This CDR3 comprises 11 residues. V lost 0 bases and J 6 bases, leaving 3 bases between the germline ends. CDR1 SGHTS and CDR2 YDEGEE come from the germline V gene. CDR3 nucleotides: TGTGCCAGCAGCTTGGTACAGACCCAGTACTTC. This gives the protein CASSLVQTQYF.

In DNA, the CDR3 is TGTGCCCTGAAGGGCGGGTCTGGAAACACCATATATTTT. The encoded protein is CALKGGSGNTIYF. The chain couples TRBV10-3 to TRBJ1-3; unclear D gene. V lost 11 bases, J lost 1 base, and 12 bases lay in between. The CDR3 runs 13 residues. Germline CDR1 reads ENHRY; CDR2 reads SYGVKD.

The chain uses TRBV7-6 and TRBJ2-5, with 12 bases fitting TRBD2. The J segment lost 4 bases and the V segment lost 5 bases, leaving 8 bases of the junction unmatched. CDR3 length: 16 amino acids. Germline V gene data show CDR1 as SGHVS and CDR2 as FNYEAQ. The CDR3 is CASSEQPSGRGETQYF. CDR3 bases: TGTGCCAGCAGCGAACAGCCTAGCGGGAGGGGAGAGACCCAGTACTTC.

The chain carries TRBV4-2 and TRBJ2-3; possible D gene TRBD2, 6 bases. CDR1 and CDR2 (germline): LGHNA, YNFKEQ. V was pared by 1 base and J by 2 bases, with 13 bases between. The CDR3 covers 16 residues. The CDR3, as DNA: TGTGCCAGCAGCCAAGGGGCGGGATTATACACAGATACGCAGTATTTT. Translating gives CASSQGAGLYTDTQYF.

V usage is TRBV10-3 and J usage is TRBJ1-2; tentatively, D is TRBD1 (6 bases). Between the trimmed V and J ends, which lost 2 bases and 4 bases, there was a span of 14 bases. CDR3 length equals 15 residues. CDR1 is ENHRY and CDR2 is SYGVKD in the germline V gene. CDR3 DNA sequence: TGTGCCATCAGTGAGCGTAACAGGGAGGGCTATGGCTACACCTTC. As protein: CAISERNREGYGYTF.

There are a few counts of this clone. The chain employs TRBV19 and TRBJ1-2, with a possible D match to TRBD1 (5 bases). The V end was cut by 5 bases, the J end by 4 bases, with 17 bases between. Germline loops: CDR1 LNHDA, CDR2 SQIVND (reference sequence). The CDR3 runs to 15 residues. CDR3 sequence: CASSPSPTGGYGYTF. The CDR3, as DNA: TGTGCCAGTAGTCCAAGTCCAACGGGGGGCTATGGCTACACCTTC.

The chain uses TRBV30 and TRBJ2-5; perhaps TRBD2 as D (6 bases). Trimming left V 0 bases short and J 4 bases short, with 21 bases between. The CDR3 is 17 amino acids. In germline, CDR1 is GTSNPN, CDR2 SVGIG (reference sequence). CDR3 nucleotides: TGTGCCTGGAGTGTACCCCGACCGAATAGAGCGGGAGAGACCCAGTACTTC. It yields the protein CAWSVPRPNRAGETQYF.

CDR3 in DNA: TGTGCCAGTAGCGAGACTACCTACAATGAGCAGTTCTTC. Its translation is CASSETTYNEQFF. The chain is built from TRBV19 and TRBJ2-1, with TRBD2 as a possible D gene (5 bases). The V end was cut by 6 bases, the J end by 2 bases, with 8 bases between. This CDR3 is built from 13 residues. Germline V CDR1 and CDR2: LNHDA, SQIVND (reference sequence).

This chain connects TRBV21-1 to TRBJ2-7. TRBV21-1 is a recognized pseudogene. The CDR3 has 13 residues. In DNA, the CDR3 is TGTGTCAGCAGCAACAAGGGAAAGGGCGAGCAGTACTTC. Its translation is CVSSNKGKGEQYF.

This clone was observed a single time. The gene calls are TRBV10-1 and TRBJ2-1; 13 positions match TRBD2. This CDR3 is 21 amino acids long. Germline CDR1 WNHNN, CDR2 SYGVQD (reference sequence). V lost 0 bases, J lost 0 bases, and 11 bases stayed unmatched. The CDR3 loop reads CASSESLIGLAGVGSYNEQFF. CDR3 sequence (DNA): TGCGCCAGCAGTGAGTCCCTTATTGGACTAGCGGGAGTCGGCTCCTACAATGAGCAGTTCTTC.

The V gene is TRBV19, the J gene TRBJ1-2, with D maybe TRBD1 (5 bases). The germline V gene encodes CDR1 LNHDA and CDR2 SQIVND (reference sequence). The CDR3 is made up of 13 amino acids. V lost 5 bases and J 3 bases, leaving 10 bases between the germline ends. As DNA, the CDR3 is TGTGCCAGTAGTCGGGGAGGGGACTATGGCTACACCTTC. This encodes CASSRGGDYGYTF.